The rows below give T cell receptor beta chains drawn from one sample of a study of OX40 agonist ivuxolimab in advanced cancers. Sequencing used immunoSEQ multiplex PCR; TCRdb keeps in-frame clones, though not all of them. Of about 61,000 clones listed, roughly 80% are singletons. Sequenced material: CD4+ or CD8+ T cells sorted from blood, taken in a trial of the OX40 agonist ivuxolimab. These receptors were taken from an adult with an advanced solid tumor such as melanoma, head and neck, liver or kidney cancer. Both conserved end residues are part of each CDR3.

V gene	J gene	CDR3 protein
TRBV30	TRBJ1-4	CAWSSTGINEKLFF
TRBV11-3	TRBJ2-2	CASSLGRLPGQGDTGELFF
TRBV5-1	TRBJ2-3	CASSGGGGSDTQYF
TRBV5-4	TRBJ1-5	CASSPGQGADQPQHF
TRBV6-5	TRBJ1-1	CASSYYGTEAFF
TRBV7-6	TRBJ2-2	CASSLGPRATGELFF
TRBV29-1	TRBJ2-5	CSGAGCPTQYF
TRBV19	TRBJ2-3	CASRPQQPTDTQYF
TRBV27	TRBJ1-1	CASSLGSFTEAFF
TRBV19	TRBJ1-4	CASSLETGINEKLFF
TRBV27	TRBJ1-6	CASSSKQGGGAPLHF
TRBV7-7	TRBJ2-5	CASSFAGEETQYF
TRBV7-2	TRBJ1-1	CASSLIKGDTEAFF
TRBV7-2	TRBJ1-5	CASSLGNRGLRQPQHF
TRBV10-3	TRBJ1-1	CAIRWTGENTEAFF
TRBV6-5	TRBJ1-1	CASSYLTGGVGTEAFF
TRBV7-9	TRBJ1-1	CASSFDLYTEAFF
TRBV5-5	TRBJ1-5	CASSPWTNSNQPQHF
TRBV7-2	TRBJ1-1	CASSSRGRGYTEAFF
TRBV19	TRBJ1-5	CASGQGGKGDQPQHF
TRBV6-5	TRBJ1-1	CASSYAFGAGGTEAFF
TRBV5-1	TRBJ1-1	CASSSGTLNTEAFF
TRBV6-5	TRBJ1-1	CASSYSRWGHEAFF
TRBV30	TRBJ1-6	CAWSVEVAQPLHF
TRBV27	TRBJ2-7	CASRNGRGSDEQYF
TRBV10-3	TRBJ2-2	CAISESGGQANTGELFF
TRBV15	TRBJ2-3	CATSSVLAGAGTDTQYF
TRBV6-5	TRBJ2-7	CASKRTGFNYEQYF
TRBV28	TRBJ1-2	CASSLWPDGYTF
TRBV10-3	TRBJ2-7	CAISESGPRSYEQYF
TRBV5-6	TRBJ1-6	CASSYTGSSYNSPLHF
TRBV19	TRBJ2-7	CASSIVGAVYEQYF